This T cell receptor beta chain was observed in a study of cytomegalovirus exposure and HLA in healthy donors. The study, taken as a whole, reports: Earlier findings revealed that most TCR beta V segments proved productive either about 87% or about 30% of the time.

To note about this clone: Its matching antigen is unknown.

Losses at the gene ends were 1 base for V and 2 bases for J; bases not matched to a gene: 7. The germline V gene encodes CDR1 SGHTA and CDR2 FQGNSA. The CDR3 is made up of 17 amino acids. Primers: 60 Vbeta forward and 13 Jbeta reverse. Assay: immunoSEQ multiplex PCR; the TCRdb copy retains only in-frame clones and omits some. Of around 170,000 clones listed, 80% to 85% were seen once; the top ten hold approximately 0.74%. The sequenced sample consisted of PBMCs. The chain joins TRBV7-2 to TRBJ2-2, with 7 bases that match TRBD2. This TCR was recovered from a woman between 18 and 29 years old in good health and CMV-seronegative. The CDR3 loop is CASSLDWGLPNTGELFF. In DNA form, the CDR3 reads TGTGCCAGCAGCTTAGATTGGGGACTACCTAACACCGGGGAGCTGTTTTTT.